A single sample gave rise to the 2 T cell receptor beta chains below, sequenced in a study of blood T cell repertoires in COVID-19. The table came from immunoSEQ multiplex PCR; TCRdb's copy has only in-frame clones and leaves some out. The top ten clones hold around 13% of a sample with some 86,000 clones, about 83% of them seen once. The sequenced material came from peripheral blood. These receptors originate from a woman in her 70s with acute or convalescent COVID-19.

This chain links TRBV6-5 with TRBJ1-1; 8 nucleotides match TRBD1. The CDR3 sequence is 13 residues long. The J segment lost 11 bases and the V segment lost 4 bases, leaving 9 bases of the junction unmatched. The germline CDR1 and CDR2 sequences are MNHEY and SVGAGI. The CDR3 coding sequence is TGTGCCAGCAGTTTGCCAGGGGGCAGAGAGGCTTTCTTT. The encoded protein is CASSLPGGREAFF.

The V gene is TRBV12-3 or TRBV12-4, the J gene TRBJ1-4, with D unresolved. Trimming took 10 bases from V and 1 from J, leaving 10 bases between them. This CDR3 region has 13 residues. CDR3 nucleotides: TGTGCCATCCGAGGAAGAACTAATGAAAAACTGTTTTTT. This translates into CAIRGRTNEKLFF.